Shown below are 31 T cell receptor beta chains from a single sample sequenced in a study of cytomegalovirus exposure and HLA in healthy donors. TCRdb's copy holds only in-frame clones and misses some; the assay was immunoSEQ multiplex PCR. The sample holds tens of thousands of clones, around 92% seen once. Material for sequencing was PBMCs. The receptors shown here come from a man aged 18 to 35 in good health and CMV-seropositive.

The chain links TRBV11-3 to TRBJ2-2, with 9 bases lining up with TRBD1. The V gene's germline CDR1 is SGHNT and CDR2 YENEEA. The trim removed 1 base at V and 3 bases at J, leaving 3 bases unmatched. The CDR3 covers 16 residues. The DNA for the CDR3 is TGTGCCAGCAGCTTAGGGGACAGGGTTTACACCGGGGAGCTGTTTTTT. This encodes CASSLGDRVYTGELFF.

This sequence joins TRBV7-6 and TRBJ2-1; 10 bases agree with TRBD1. The ends lost 5 bases at V and 5 bases at J; junction bases unmatched: 6. This CDR3 region has 15 residues. Germline V gene lookup returns CDR1 SGHVS and CDR2 FNYEAQ. This chain's CDR3 is CASSPWTGGNNEQFF. The CDR3, as DNA: TGTGCCAGCAGCCCCTGGACAGGGGGAAACAATGAGCAGTTCTTC.

The chain has TRBV19 and TRBJ2-1; D gene unclear. Trimming left V 3 bases short and J 3 bases short, with 12 bases between. Germline V lookup: CDR1 LNHDA, CDR2 SQIVND (reference sequence). This CDR3 has 15 residues. The CDR3: CASSISGADYNEQFF. The CDR3 DNA reads as TGTGCCAGTAGTATCTCAGGTGCTGACTACAATGAGCAGTTCTTC.

The chain has TRBV30 and TRBJ2-3; 8 bases are a match to TRBD2. The germline V gene has CDR1 GTSNPN and CDR2 SVGIG (reference sequence). Trimming removed 4 bases from V and 0 bases from J; junction bases left unmatched: 3. The CDR3 is 14 residues long. As DNA, the CDR3 is TGTGCCTGGATTAGCGGGACTAGCACAGATACGCAGTATTTT. As protein: CAWISGTSTDTQYF.

This sequence joins TRBV11-2 and TRBJ2-6, with D hard to call. This CDR3 comprises 13 residues. CDR1 is SGHAT and CDR2 is FQNNGV in the germline V gene. V was trimmed by 5 bases and J by 3 bases, leaving 5 bases between them. In DNA, the CDR3 is TGTGCCAGCAGCCCCCTTGGGGCCAACGTCCTGACTTTC. Translating it yields CASSPLGANVLTF.

Turning to this clone: The same CDR3 can be traced to other DNA sequences in this sample. The chain recombines TRBV28 with TRBJ2-7; D is ambiguous. V lost 2 bases to trimming and J lost 3 bases, with 5 bases between them. This CDR3 has 12 residues. The germline CDR1 and CDR2 sequences are MDHEN and SYDVKM. CDR3 DNA: TGTGCCAGCAGTTTAACAGTCTACGAGCAGTACTTC. Protein product: CASSLTVYEQYF.

V is TRBV19 and J is TRBJ2-1, with 9 bases lining up with TRBD1. CDR1 is LNHDA and CDR2 is SQIVND in the germline V gene (reference sequence). Trimming took 10 bases from V and 6 from J; bases not matched to a gene: 7. The CDR3 loop spans 13 amino acids. CDR3: CANMTDRGNEQFF. The CDR3 DNA sequence: TGTGCCAACATGACGGACAGGGGCAATGAGCAGTTCTTC. Variable domain in full (rest from reference TRBV19 and TRBJ2-1): DGGITQSPKYLFRKEGQNVTLSCEQNLNHDAMYWYRQDPGQGLRLIYYSQIVNDFQKGDIAEGYSVSREKKESFPLTVTSAQKNPTAFYLCANMTDRGNEQFFGPGTRLTVL.

The chain has TRBV29-1 and TRBJ2-3; a weak D match, TRBD1 (7 bases). Germline CDR1 and CDR2: SQVTM and ANQGSEA. The CDR3 has 12 residues. The V gene lost 5 bases and the J gene lost 9 bases, with 15 bases spanning the gap. CDR3 in amino acids: CSVRTGDSTQYF. CDR3 coding DNA: TGCAGCGTTCGTACAGGGGACTCAACGCAGTATTTT.

The genes are TRBV12-2 and TRBJ2-5; TRBD1, the table's D call, was not compared with the DNA. TRBV12-2 is a documented pseudogene. CDR3 size: 19 residues. CDR3: CASRLYISPGQDTQETQYF. The CDR3 DNA is TGTGCAAGTCGCTTATACATCTCACCAGGACAGGATACACAAGAGACCCAGTACTTC.

The chain links TRBV4-1 to TRBJ2-7; D is perhaps TRBD2 (7 bases). Germline V gene data show CDR1 as MGHRA and CDR2 as YSYEKL. CDR3 size: 14 residues. Trimming took off 8 bases at V and 1 base at J, with 15 bases between the two ends. CDR3 residues: CASAAGARSYEQYF. CDR3 nucleotide sequence: TGCGCCAGCGCCGCGGGGGCTAGGTCCTACGAGCAGTACTTC.

The chain uses TRBV7-9 and TRBJ2-5, with TRBD1 as a possible D gene (5 bases). This CDR3 has 14 residues. From germline, CDR1 is SEHNR and CDR2 FQNEAQ (reference sequence). Trimming took off 2 bases at V and 5 bases at J, with 12 bases between the two ends. CDR3 sequence reads: CASSLSENRETQYF. The CDR3 region has the DNA TGTGCCAGCAGCTTATCCGAGAACAGGGAGACCCAGTACTTC.

The gene calls are TRBV6-6 and TRBJ2-7; TRBD1 agrees at 11 bases. J was trimmed by 3 bases and V by 6 bases; bases with no gene match: 10. The CDR3 has 16 residues. The germline gives CDR1 MNHNY, CDR2 SVGAGI (reference sequence). The CDR3 is CASSLATGTGGYEQYF. The CDR3 coding sequence is TGTGCCAGCAGCCTTGCTACCGGGACAGGGGGCTACGAGCAGTACTTC.

The V call is TRBV5-4, the J call TRBJ1-4; D possibly corresponds to TRBD1 (5 bases). Trimming stripped 3 bases from V and 4 bases from J, with 13 bases between. Germline assignment: CDR1 SGHNT and CDR2 YYREEE (reference sequence). This CDR3 spans 15 amino acids. CDR3 DNA: TGTGCCAGCAGCTGGAGGGGCGGGCTTAATGAAAAACTGTTTTTT. It yields the protein CASSWRGGLNEKLFF.

As for this clone: The same CDR3 arises from other DNA sequences in this sample as well. The chain uses TRBV27 and TRBJ2-4; 11 bases are shared with TRBD1. The ends lost 3 bases at V and 1 base at J; junction bases unmatched: 8. This CDR3 is 18 amino acids long. CDR1 and CDR2 from the germline V gene are MNHEY and SMNVEV (reference sequence). This chain's CDR3 is CASSFRSGDRGAKNIQYF. Here the CDR3 DNA reads TGTGCCAGCAGTTTCCGGAGCGGGGACAGGGGGGCCAAAAACATTCAGTACTTC.

The chain recombines TRBV7-9 with TRBJ2-7, with D tentatively TRBD2 (6 bases). The CDR3 is 11 amino acids. The germline V and J ends were trimmed by 6 bases and 6 bases, with 9 bases remaining between them. Germline loops: CDR1 SEHNR, CDR2 FQNEAQ (reference sequence). The CDR3: CASRLGGEQYF. In DNA form, the CDR3 reads TGTGCCAGCAGGCTGGGGGGCGAGCAGTACTTC.

This CDR3 is CASSLTSGIDNEQFF. The CDR3 nucleotides are TGTGCCAGCAGTTTGACTAGCGGGATAGACAATGAGCAGTTCTTC. The chain employs TRBV28 and TRBJ2-1; 11 bases fit TRBD2. Germline CDR1 and CDR2: MDHEN and SYDVKM. CDR3 length: 15 residues. The trim removed 3 bases at V and 5 bases at J, leaving 3 bases unmatched. The variable domain in full, completed from reference TRBV28 and TRBJ2-1, reads DVKVTQSSRYLVKRTGEKVFLECVQDMDHENMFWYRQDPGLGLRLIYFSYDVKMKEKGDIPEGYSVSREKKERFSLILESASTNQTSMYLCASSLTSGIDNEQFFGPGTRLTVL.

V is TRBV4-2 and J is TRBJ1-1; D gene uncertain. Germline loops: CDR1 LGHNA, CDR2 YNFKEQ. V was cut by 3 bases and J by 1 base, with 6 bases left in between. The CDR3 is made up of 13 amino acids. The CDR3, as DNA: TGTGCCAGCAGCCATCTAAAGAACACTGAAGCTTTCTTT. Translating it yields CASSHLKNTEAFF.

CDR3 in DNA: TGTGCCATCAGTGAGTCAGGACAATATAGCAATCAGCCCCAGCATTTT. It specifies CAISESGQYSNQPQHF. The chain is built from TRBV10-3 and TRBJ1-5; D may be TRBD1 (5 bases). V was cut by 0 bases and J by 0 bases, with 9 bases left in between. Per germline, CDR1 ENHRY and CDR2 SYGVKD. The CDR3 contains 16 residues.

The chain carries TRBV28 and TRBJ2-7; 7 bases line up with TRBD1. CDR3 length: 16 amino acids. From germline, CDR1 is MDHEN and CDR2 SYDVKM. Trimming took 4 bases from V and 9 from J; bases not matched to a gene: 18. CDR3 nucleotide sequence: TGTGCCAGCAGTTCCTCCGGGACAGATTCCCTACGAGGGCAGTACTTC. Translation: CASSSSGTDSLRGQYF.

The rearrangement uses TRBV7-2 and TRBJ2-5; 7 nucleotides align to TRBD2. The trim removed 4 bases at V and 5 bases at J, leaving 4 bases unmatched. The length of the CDR3 is 13 residues. Germline-derived CDR1 and CDR2 are SGHTA and FQGNSA. The CDR3 DNA reads TGTGCCAGCAGCTCGGGAGGTCGGGAGACCCAGTACTTC. Its translation is CASSSGGRETQYF. The entire variable domain, with the rest obtained from reference TRBV7-2 and TRBJ2-5, is as follows: GAGVSQSPSNKVTEKGKDVELRCDPISGHTALYWYRQSLGQGLEFLIYFQGNSAPDKSGLPSDRFSAERTGGSVSTLTIQRTQQEDSAVYLCASSSGGRETQYFGPGTRLLVL.

This chain links TRBV15 with TRBJ1-4; tentatively, D is TRBD1 (6 bases). Germline loops: CDR1 LNHNV, CDR2 YYDKDF (reference sequence). V was pared by 5 bases and J by 0 bases, with 10 bases between. There are 15 residues in the CDR3. The CDR3 region has the DNA TGTGCCACCAGCGAACGACAGGCAACTAATGAAAAACTGTTTTTT. This gives the protein CATSERQATNEKLFF.

The V gene is TRBV5-6, the J gene TRBJ2-7; D is possibly TRBD2 (5 bases). The CDR3 has 14 residues. Germline assignment: CDR1 SGHDT and CDR2 YYEEEE. Between the trimmed V and J ends, which lost 7 bases and 1 base, there was a span of 15 bases. CDR3 residues: CASHEGSLSYEQYF. CDR3 DNA: TGTGCCAGCCACGAGGGCAGCCTTTCCTACGAGCAGTACTTC.

The V and J genes are TRBV7-9 and TRBJ2-3; possible D gene TRBD2, 6 bases. The CDR3 loop spans 14 amino acids. Germline CDR1 SEHNR, CDR2 FQNEAQ (reference sequence). Trimming took off 5 bases at V and 5 bases at J, with 14 bases between the two ends. This chain's CDR3 is CASSPGSGGDTQYF. The CDR3 DNA sequence: TGTGCCAGCAGCCCCGGGAGTGGGGGAGATACGCAGTATTTT.

The V and J genes are TRBV7-9 and TRBJ2-1, with D maybe TRBD1 (7 bases). Trimming shortened V by 2 bases and J by 3 bases, and 11 bases separated the two germline ends. The germline CDR1 and CDR2 sequences are SEHNR and FQNEAQ (reference sequence). This CDR3 has 15 amino acids. DNA for the CDR3: TGTGCCAGCAGCTTATCCCAGGGGGGCTACAATGAGCAGTTCTTC. Its protein product is CASSLSQGGYNEQFF.

The chain is built from TRBV28 and TRBJ2-2, with 10 bases aligning to TRBD2. The CDR3 consists of 15 residues. Germline V gene lookup returns CDR1 MDHEN and CDR2 SYDVKM. Trimming removed 3 bases from V and 8 bases from J; junction bases left unmatched: 6. In DNA form, the CDR3 reads TGTGCCAGCAGTTTCCAGCGGGGGGGTCTAGGGGAGCTGTTTTTT. Its protein is CASSFQRGGLGELFF.

The chain joins TRBV6-6 to TRBJ1-3, with D unclear. The CDR3 is made up of 14 amino acids. CDR1 is MNHNY, CDR2 SVGAGI, per germline (reference sequence). V lost 2 bases and J 5 bases, leaving 10 bases between the germline ends. The CDR3 region is CASSYARGRNTIYF. Written as DNA, the CDR3 is TGTGCCAGCAGTTACGCGCGGGGTCGAAACACCATATATTTT.

The V gene is TRBV11-2, the J gene TRBJ2-1, with TRBD2 matching 7 bases. The CDR3 is made up of 12 amino acids. With 4 bases clipped from V and 10 bases from J, the junction kept 4 bases outside the gene matches. Germline CDR1 is SGHAT and CDR2 is FQNNGV. The CDR3 bases are TGTGCCAGCAGCTCTAGCGGACTCGAGCAGTTCTTC. Translating gives CASSSSGLEQFF.

The chain employs TRBV28 and TRBJ2-7, with 11 bases that match TRBD1. Germline CDR1 is MDHEN and CDR2 is SYDVKM. The trim removed 9 bases at V and 7 bases at J, leaving 8 bases unmatched. The CDR3 is 13 residues long. Here the CDR3 DNA reads TGTGCCAGTAGGTGGGACAGGGGGGGAGAGCAGTACTTC. This encodes CASRWDRGGEQYF.

V gene TRBV5-6 combines with J gene TRBJ2-7, with D perhaps matching TRBD1 (6 bases). The CDR3 runs 12 residues. Germline CDR1 is SGHDT and CDR2 is YYEEEE. V lost 4 bases and J 3 bases, leaving 8 bases between the germline ends. This CDR3 reads CASSPRGYEQYF. The CDR3 nucleotides are TGTGCCAGCAGCCCCAGGGGCTACGAGCAGTACTTC.

CDR3 region: CASMGLAGGIKNIQYF. CDR3 DNA sequence: TGTGCCAGCATGGGGCTAGCGGGAGGGATCAAAAACATTCAGTACTTC. The chain is built from TRBV28 and TRBJ2-4; 12 bases fit TRBD2. The CDR3 extends over 16 amino acids. Germline CDR1 and CDR2: MDHEN and SYDVKM. J gave up 3 bases and V 7 bases, and 7 bases lay outside the gene matches.

The J gene is TRBJ2-2, the V gene TRBV7-8, with TRBD2 matching over 14 bases. The CDR3 sequence is 17 residues long. In germline, CDR1 is SGHVS, CDR2 FQNEAQ. Trimming removed 2 bases from V and 11 bases from J; junction bases left unmatched: 10. The CDR3 nucleotides are TGTGCCAGCAGCTTAAATGTTGGACTAGCGGGAGGTAGAGAGCTGTTTTTT. Its protein product is CASSLNVGLAGGRELFF.